These 26 T cell receptor beta chains came from one sample sequenced in a study of shared clonotypes between healthy human individuals. Naive CD8 cells, CD45RO-negative and positively selected for CCR7, excluded terminally differentiated effector memory CD45RA+ cells. Assay: immunoSEQ multiplex PCR; the TCRdb copy retains only in-frame clones and omits some. The top ten hold more than 0.95% of the sample, which has around 2,000,000 clones, roughly 94% seen once. Sequenced: naive CD8+ T cells sorted from blood. The receptors were sampled from a man aged 18 to 30 in good health.

The J gene is TRBJ2-2, the V gene TRBV7-9; possible D gene TRBD2, 6 bases. Germline CDR1 and CDR2: SEHNR and FQNEAQ (reference sequence). Trimming shortened V by 1 base and J by 6 bases, and 9 bases separated the two germline ends. This CDR3 has 14 residues. CDR3 loop: CASSLEEGPGELFF. The CDR3 nucleotides are TGTGCCAGCAGCTTAGAGGAGGGGCCCGGGGAGCTGTTTTTT. The whole variable domain, remainder taken from reference TRBV7-9 and TRBJ2-2, is DTGVSQNPRHKITKRGQNVTFRCDPISEHNRLYWYRQTLGQGPEFLTYFQNEAQLEKSRLLSDRFSAERPKGSFSTLEIQRTEQGDSAMYLCASSLEEGPGELFFGEGSRLTVL.

CDR3 nucleotides: TGTGCCAGTAGTTTGTTTTGGGGAGAGGGCAATCAGCCCCAGCATTTT. Protein product: CASSLFWGEGNQPQHF. The chain joins TRBV19 to TRBJ1-5, with D unclear. Between the trimmed V and J ends, which lost 5 bases and 2 bases, there was a span of 16 bases. Germline CDR1 reads LNHDA; CDR2 reads SQIVND (reference sequence). This CDR3 contains 16 residues.

The chain uses TRBV19 and TRBJ2-3; D gene uncertain. Germline lookup yields CDR1 LNHDA and CDR2 SQIVND (reference sequence). Trimming removed 6 bases at V and 3 bases at J, with 13 bases between. The CDR3 runs 14 residues. CDR3 in amino acids: CASRLDGETDTQYF. CDR3 sequence (DNA): TGTGCCAGTAGATTGGACGGAGAGACAGATACGCAGTATTTT. Full variable domain (missing parts from reference TRBV19 and TRBJ2-3): DGGITQSPKYLFRKEGQNVTLSCEQNLNHDAMYWYRQDPGQGLRLIYYSQIVNDFQKGDIAEGYSVSREKKESFPLTVTSAQKNPTAFYLCASRLDGETDTQYFGPGTRLTVL.

The chain couples TRBV28 to TRBJ2-7; no reliable D call. V was shortened by 6 bases and J by 6 bases, with 15 bases between the two germline ends. The length of the CDR3 is 13 residues. Germline V gene sequence: CDR1 MDHEN, CDR2 SYDVKM. CDR3: CASSLWGSGEQYF. The CDR3 nucleotides are TGTGCCAGCAGCCTATGGGGTTCGGGCGAGCAGTACTTC.

The gene calls are TRBV11-2 and TRBJ2-7; 8 bases line up with TRBD1. The CDR3 has 14 residues. CDR1 and CDR2 (germline): SGHAT, FQNNGV. The trim removed 3 bases at V and 3 bases at J, leaving 4 bases unmatched. DNA of the CDR3: TGTGCCAGCAGCTTTTCCGGGACAGGCTACGAGCAGTACTTC. Translation gives CASSFSGTGYEQYF.

In DNA, the CDR3 is TGTGCCAGCAGTTTAGCGGGACAGGCCCTCACCGGGGAGCTGTTTTTT. Translation gives CASSLAGQALTGELFF. The chain carries TRBV28 and TRBJ2-2; the match to TRBD1 covers 8 bases. V was clipped by 2 bases and J by 4 bases; unmatched bases: 6. The germline CDR1 and CDR2 sequences are MDHEN and SYDVKM. CDR3 length equals 16 residues.

The rearrangement joins TRBV28 to TRBJ1-1; D might be TRBD1 (6 bases). Trimming pared 3 bases from V and 6 bases from J, leaving 8 bases between. The CDR3 is made up of 12 amino acids. From germline, CDR1 is MDHEN and CDR2 SYDVKM. The CDR3 DNA reads TGTGCCAGCAGTTTGGACAGCCCTGAAGCTTTCTTT. Translation gives CASSLDSPEAFF.

The chain links TRBV6-5 to TRBJ1-2, with D perhaps matching TRBD1 (5 bases). Trimming pared 4 bases from V and 4 bases from J, leaving 13 bases between. The germline gives CDR1 MNHEY, CDR2 SVGAGI. The CDR3 is 14 amino acids. In DNA, the CDR3 is TGTGCCAGCAGTTCCTCGACAGAAAGCTATGGCTACACCTTC. It specifies CASSSSTESYGYTF.

The chain links TRBV5-6 to TRBJ2-3; D might be TRBD1 or TRBD2, each matching 5 bases. Deletions cut 6 bases from V and 2 bases from J, with 13 bases between. Germline lookup yields CDR1 SGHDT and CDR2 YYEEEE. This CDR3 spans 14 amino acids. The CDR3 region is CASTFWGFTDTQYF. DNA of the CDR3: TGTGCCAGCACCTTTTGGGGGTTCACAGATACGCAGTATTTT. The variable domain in full, completed from reference TRBV5-6 and TRBJ2-3, reads DAGVTQSPTHLIKTRGQQVTLRCSPKSGHDTVSWYQQALGQGPQFIFQYYEEEERQRGNFPDRFSGHQFPNYSSELNVNALLLGDSALYLCASTFWGFTDTQYFGPGTRLTVL.

This chain joins TRBV7-9 and TRBJ2-7, with 7 bases matching TRBD1. The CDR3 loop spans 11 amino acids. Trimming took 8 bases from V and 6 from J; bases not matched to a gene: 4. CDR1 SEHNR and CDR2 FQNEAQ come from the germline V gene (reference sequence). The CDR3 region is CASGQAGEQYF. In nucleotides, the CDR3 is TGTGCCAGCGGACAGGCGGGCGAGCAGTACTTC.

The gene calls are TRBV4-1 and TRBJ2-2, with TRBD1 matching 9 bases. V lost 0 bases to trimming and J lost 4 bases; unmatched junction nucleotides: 3. In germline, CDR1 is MGHRA, CDR2 YSYEKL. CDR3 length: 16 residues. The CDR3 protein is CASSQDGTGFTGELFF. The CDR3 nucleotides are TGCGCCAGCAGCCAAGACGGGACAGGGTTCACCGGGGAGCTGTTTTTT.

V gene TRBV19 combines with J gene TRBJ2-1, with 11 bases fitting TRBD2. In germline, CDR1 is LNHDA, CDR2 SQIVND (reference sequence). The ends lost 7 bases at V and 3 bases at J; junction bases unmatched: 2. The CDR3 runs to 14 residues. Here the CDR3 reads CASTTSGSYNEQFF. The CDR3 DNA reads as TGTGCCAGTACCACTAGCGGGAGCTACAATGAGCAGTTCTTC.

The V gene is TRBV25-1, the J gene TRBJ1-5; D is unresolved. V shed 1 base and J shed 7 bases, with 11 bases lying between them. The CDR3 runs 14 residues. CDR1 is MGHDK and CDR2 is SYGVNS in the germline V gene. CDR3 loop: CASSEFGENQPQHF. DNA for the CDR3: TGTGCCAGCAGTGAATTCGGCGAGAACCAGCCCCAGCATTTT.

This rearrangement joins TRBV7-9 to TRBJ1-6, with D perhaps matching TRBD1 (5 bases). Per the germline V gene, CDR1 is SEHNR and CDR2 is FQNEAQ (reference sequence). This CDR3 spans 19 amino acids. Trimming pared 4 bases from V and 0 bases from J, leaving 19 bases between. CDR3 sequence: CASSSVGAPYSSYNSPLHF. The CDR3 nucleotides read TGTGCCAGCAGCTCTGTCGGGGCCCCATATAGCTCCTATAATTCACCCCTCCACTTT.

This chain joins TRBV5-6 and TRBJ2-3; unclear D gene. Per germline, CDR1 SGHDT and CDR2 YYEEEE. Deletions cut 0 bases from V and 0 bases from J, with 11 bases between. The CDR3 has 16 residues. For the CDR3, the DNA is TGTGCCAGCAGCTTGGTGAGATTTCCTAGCACAGATACGCAGTATTTT. It codes for CASSLVRFPSTDTQYF.

The J gene is TRBJ1-1, the V gene TRBV6-5; TRBD1 matches at 8 bases. This CDR3 has 13 amino acids. The V gene's germline CDR1 is MNHEY and CDR2 SVGAGI. V dropped 5 bases and J dropped 5; count of bases not matched to a gene: 4. The CDR3 region has the DNA TGTGCCAGCAGTCAGGGGGCGATGACTGAAGCTTTCTTT. This gives the protein CASSQGAMTEAFF.

The chain has TRBV6-6 and TRBJ2-7; the D gene is possibly TRBD1 (5 bases). The CDR3 covers 14 residues. V was cut by 11 bases and J by 2 bases, with 19 bases left in between. Looked up from germline, CDR1 is MNHNY and CDR2 is SVGAGI (reference sequence). DNA of the CDR3: TGTGCCCGGACGAAAAGGGTCAGGGCCTACGAGCAGTACTTC. Translated, it gives CARTKRVRAYEQYF.

The gene calls are TRBV5-6 and TRBJ2-1; 7 bases are a match to TRBD2. Germline trimming cut 0 bases from V and 5 bases from J; bases unmatched to any gene: 5. The germline V gene encodes CDR1 SGHDT and CDR2 YYEEEE. The CDR3 is 15 amino acids. For the CDR3, the DNA is TGTGCCAGCAGCTTGGAGGGCGGGGGACACAATGAGCAGTTCTTC. It is translated as CASSLEGGGHNEQFF.

The chain uses TRBV7-9 and TRBJ2-7, with D perhaps matching TRBD2 (6 bases). There are 14 residues in the CDR3. Deletions cut 6 bases from V and 1 base from J, with 13 bases between. Per germline, CDR1 SEHNR and CDR2 FQNEAQ (reference sequence). In nucleotides, the CDR3 is TGTGCCAGCAGTACCTCGACTAGGTCCTACGAGCAGTACTTC. Translating gives CASSTSTRSYEQYF.

The chain employs TRBV13 and TRBJ2-7; 9 bases align to TRBD2. This CDR3 is 15 amino acids long. The germline V gene has CDR1 PRHDT and CDR2 FYEKMQ (reference sequence). V dropped 3 bases and J dropped 5; count of bases not matched to a gene: 8. This CDR3 reads CASSFHGTSYDEQYF. The CDR3 bases are TGTGCCAGCAGCTTTCATGGGACTAGCTACGACGAGCAGTACTTC.

In the case of this clone: The sample contains more than one DNA sequence encoding this CDR3. This chain connects TRBV27 to TRBJ1-2, with D perhaps TRBD1 (6 bases). The V gene's germline CDR1 is MNHEY and CDR2 SMNVEV (reference sequence). Deletions cut 2 bases from V and 4 bases from J, with 8 bases between. CDR3 length: 13 residues. For the CDR3, the DNA is TGTGCCAGCAGTTTAAGAGGGGGCTATGGCTACACCTTC. It encodes CASSLRGGYGYTF.

The rearrangement links TRBV19 to TRBJ2-2; maybe TRBD1 (5 bases). This CDR3 spans 19 amino acids. Trimming took off 4 bases at V and 1 base at J, with 22 bases between the two ends. In germline, CDR1 is LNHDA, CDR2 SQIVND (reference sequence). As DNA, the CDR3 is TGTGCCAGTAGTACGACAGTAACAATAGCCGAACAGAACACCGGGGAGCTGTTTTTT. The encoded protein is CASSTTVTIAEQNTGELFF.

DNA for the CDR3: TGTGCCAGCGGATGGACAGGGGCCTACGAGCAGTACTTC. The encoded protein is CASGWTGAYEQYF. The chain recombines TRBV6-1 with TRBJ2-7, with 9 bases lining up with TRBD1. From germline, CDR1 is MNHNS and CDR2 SASEGT. The CDR3 sequence is 13 residues long. The trim removed 8 bases at V and 2 bases at J, leaving 4 bases unmatched.

The chain carries TRBV7-6 and TRBJ2-1; the match to TRBD1 covers 7 bases. Germline trimming cut 1 base from V and 6 bases from J; bases unmatched to any gene: 6. The CDR3 runs 15 residues. CDR1 is SGHVS, CDR2 FNYEAQ, per germline. DNA of the CDR3: TGTGCCAGCAGCTTAGGAGGGGGCCTCGGCAATGAGCAGTTCTTC. Translating it yields CASSLGGGLGNEQFF.

The chain combines TRBV9 with TRBJ2-1, with D maybe TRBD2 (6 bases). This CDR3 region has 14 residues. Germline V gene data show CDR1 as SGDLS and CDR2 as YYNGEE. Deletions cut 3 bases from V and 4 bases from J, with 11 bases between. The CDR3 sequence: CASSAAGRYNEQFF. CDR3 DNA sequence: TGTGCCAGCAGCGCGGCGGGGCGTTACAATGAGCAGTTCTTC.

The rearrangement joins TRBV9 to TRBJ2-3; D is perhaps TRBD2 (5 bases). This CDR3 comprises 16 residues. The V end was cut by 3 bases, the J end by 0 bases, with 14 bases between. The germline gives CDR1 SGDLS, CDR2 YYNGEE. The DNA for the CDR3 is TGTGCCAGCAGCGCTTGGGGAGCAGCTAGCACAGATACGCAGTATTTT. It specifies CASSAWGAASTDTQYF.